The 12 T cell receptor beta chains below all came from one sample that was sequenced in a study of T cell clones after liver transplantation. Using immunoSEQ multiplex PCR, the repertoire was profiled, and TCRdb retains in-frame clones only, with some absent. The sample has some 40,000 clones, 86% seen once. The sequencing used CD4+ T cells from blood, collected 24 months after liver transplant. The receptor source for this set is a human patient who received a liver transplant. Some T cells may trace back to the graft donor.

The V and J genes are TRBV19 and TRBJ2-4; a weak D match, TRBD1 (5 bases). The CDR3 consists of 17 residues. Trimming removed 3 bases from V and 1 base from J, with 16 bases in between. Germline CDR1 and CDR2: LNHDA and SQIVND (reference sequence). CDR3 DNA sequence: TGTGCCAGTAGTATCTGGGGCGGTGAACCCGCCAAAAACATTCAGTACTTC. Its protein product is CASSIWGGEPAKNIQYF.

The chain links TRBV19 to TRBJ1-5; D remains unclear. This CDR3 has 16 amino acids. Germline V gene data show CDR1 as LNHDA and CDR2 as SQIVND (reference sequence). V was pared by 2 bases and J by 3 bases, with 14 bases between. CDR3 DNA sequence: TGTGCCAGTAGTATATCATCTACAACCCCCAATCAGCCCCAGCATTTT. This translates into CASSISSTTPNQPQHF. The full variable domain, completed using reference TRBV19 and TRBJ1-5, is DGGITQSPKYLFRKEGQNVTLSCEQNLNHDAMYWYRQDPGQGLRLIYYSQIVNDFQKGDIAEGYSVSREKKESFPLTVTSAQKNPTAFYLCASSISSTTPNQPQHFGDGTRLSIL.

The table lists this clone with a few counts. The V gene is TRBV10-1, the J gene TRBJ2-7; D ambiguous. V gave up 3 bases and J gave up 4 bases, with 7 bases separating them. The CDR3 consists of 12 residues. CDR1 is WNHNN and CDR2 is SYGVQD in the germline V gene (reference sequence). The CDR3 here is CASSDTVYEQYF. In DNA, the CDR3 is TGCGCCAGCAGTGATACTGTGTACGAGCAGTACTTC.

The chain employs TRBV27 and TRBJ2-1; D is unclear. The V gene's germline CDR1 is MNHEY and CDR2 SMNVEV (reference sequence). The CDR3 consists of 15 residues. The V and J ends lost 3 bases and 0 bases respectively, with 9 bases between them. In DNA, the CDR3 is TGTGCCAGCAGTTTGGACGGGTTCTCCTACAATGAGCAGTTCTTC. Its translation is CASSLDGFSYNEQFF.

This chain uses TRBV11-2 with TRBJ2-1, with D perhaps TRBD2 (6 bases). There are 13 residues in the CDR3. Trimming removed 5 bases at V and 8 bases at J, with 13 bases between. Looked up from germline, CDR1 is SGHAT and CDR2 is FQNNGV. The CDR3 DNA sequence: TGTGCCAGCAGCCTCCGACTAGTAGATGAGCAGTTCTTC. This codes for CASSLRLVDEQFF.

V gene TRBV7-2 combines with J gene TRBJ1-5; D may be TRBD1 (5 bases). Germline values: CDR1 SGHTA, CDR2 FQGNSA. The CDR3 consists of 14 residues. The V gene lost 3 bases and the J gene lost 6 bases, with 12 bases spanning the gap. CDR3 protein: CASSLGGVVQPQHF. In DNA, the CDR3 is TGTGCCAGCAGCTTGGGGGGGGTTGTTCAGCCCCAGCATTTT.

This chain connects TRBV12-5 to TRBJ2-7; D ambiguous. Germline-derived CDR1 and CDR2 are LGHNT and FRNRAP. V gave up 1 base and J gave up 3 bases, with 7 bases separating them. This CDR3 region has 13 residues. The CDR3 protein is CASGLGKGYEQYF. In DNA, the CDR3 is TGTGCTAGTGGTTTGGGCAAAGGCTACGAGCAGTACTTC.

V and J are TRBV7-2 and TRBJ1-1; D is unresolved. The length of the CDR3 is 11 residues. Germline CDR1 is SGHTA and CDR2 is FQGNSA. The V end was cut by 8 bases, the J end by 6 bases, with 10 bases between. The CDR3 DNA reads TGTGCCAGCGGGTACTTGGCTGAAGCTTTCTTT. Its translation: CASGYLAEAFF.

J is TRBJ1-2 and V is TRBV10-2; TRBD1 matches 8 bases. The CDR3 sequence is 14 residues long. Per the germline V gene, CDR1 is WSHSY and CDR2 is SAAADI. V lost 7 bases and J lost 2; bases outside the gene matches: 6. The CDR3 bases are TGCGCCAGCACCCAGGGGGCGGAAAACTATGGCTACACCTTC. Protein: CASTQGAENYGYTF.

In DNA form, the CDR3 reads TGCGCCAGCAGCCCATGGACTAGCAGCTCAGATACGCAGTATTTT. It is translated as CASSPWTSSSDTQYF. V usage is TRBV5-1 and J usage is TRBJ2-3; 8 nucleotides agree with TRBD2. Trimming at V came to 4 bases and at J to 4 bases, leaving 8 bases not matched to a gene. The CDR3 spans 15 residues. Per the germline V gene, CDR1 is SGHRS and CDR2 is YFSETQ.

This chain links TRBV29-1 with TRBJ1-1, with D possibly TRBD1 on 5 matching bases. This CDR3 is 14 amino acids long. In germline, CDR1 is SQVTM, CDR2 ANQGSEA. V lost 5 bases and J lost 3, with 16 bases in between. The DNA of the CDR3 is TGCAGCGTTCCCCGGGGGTGGGACTACACTGAAGCTTTCTTT. Protein product: CSVPRGWDYTEAFF.

This clone was detected once. CDR3 sequence reads: CSAIRAGTQYF. The CDR3 DNA reads as TGCAGTGCTATCAGGGCAGGTACGCAGTATTTT. The chain uses TRBV20-1 and TRBJ2-3; a possible D gene is TRBD1 (5 bases). V was trimmed by 4 bases and J by 8 bases, leaving 10 bases between them. This CDR3 comprises 11 residues. The V gene's germline CDR1 is DFQATT and CDR2 SNEGSKA (reference sequence).